This T cell receptor beta chain was sequenced during a study of cytomegalovirus exposure and HLA in healthy donors (dated by TCRdb to about 2017). Regarding the research as a whole: According to an earlier analysis of 587 of the donors, roughly 180 million T cells yielded 120 million or so unique TCR beta sequences and 276 Gb of sequence data. An earlier analysis of about 620 of the donors applied high-throughput TCR beta sequencing to assess whether each TCR beta V gene segment acted as functional or pseudogenic. Alongside the repertoire data, information on donor age, sex, ethnicity and CMV serostatus was compiled. Typing coverage varied by locus: roughly 629-640 donors for A, B, C, DRB1 and DQB1; approximately 500 for DQA1; around 570 for DPA1; about 450 for DPB1. To study patterns of TCR occurrence, a later analysis re-analyzed previously published TCR beta repertoires from more than 550 donors and added high-resolution HLA genotyping. A later genetic analysis used genome-wide SNP genotypes for about three fifths of the 666 donors, treating that subset as a discovery cohort. The T cell repertoires of 670 or so subjects were profiled by immunosequencing and related to cytomegalovirus serostatus. All discovery cohort repertoires had been generated using a single sequencing platform. The aim of the study was to test whether cataloging public T cell receptors could identify signatures of past pathogen exposure. The genetic ancestry cluster associated with self-reported Caucasian donors included 81% of the 350 to 500 genotyped donors. A separate validation cohort of over 95 different subjects was used in addition to the roughly 700-subject first cohort. Across about 380 genotyped donors of the cohort, an average of about 240,000 unique TCR beta nucleotide sequences per donor were sequenced, and approximately 17% of those sequences were non-productive. To predict cytomegalovirus infection status, the study brought together high-throughput TCR immunosequencing, statistical association of individual TCRs with disease status, and machine learning. Class I and class II HLA loci were covered by the typing at four-digit resolution. The later analysis used no new phenotypic data to find candidate immune exposures, relying instead on TCR beta sequences and their occurrence across donors. An early release covering roughly 580 HLA-typed donors comprised roughly 300 gigabases of sequencing data and 85 million or so unique TCR sequences. Roughly 5 DR-DQ haplotypes were handled as single units for association and clustering because linkage in the cohort was strong. Study-wide conclusions, independent of this receptor: Three of the identified cytomegalovirus-associated TCR beta chains were confirmed in vitro to be specific for cytomegalovirus antigens. A later analysis found that most CMV-associated TCR beta chains appeared HLA-restricted, with HLA associations seemingly driven largely by CMV exposure. In both the original and validation cohorts, the classifier was reported to diagnose cytomegalovirus status with high specificity and sensitivity. In a later analysis, about 17,000 TCR beta sequences were associated with specific HLA alleles at a false discovery rate of 0.05. In a later analysis, the rate of TCR association differed among HLA loci, with DRB1 alleles having the most associated TCRs and HLA-C alleles having the fewest. Because counts were too low, some 17 rarely observed V segments, including chromosome 9 orphons, were excluded from the earlier analysis of some 590 of the donors. In an earlier analysis of over 550 of the donors, most TCR beta V segments were observed in productive rearrangements about 90% or about 30% of the time, broadly matching IMGT annotations. Sequencing depth was assumed to be roughly uniform across donors in the presence/absence analyses, though that assumption may not hold. The 87-base-pair reads could not distinguish some IMGT-functional V segments, including TRBV6-2 and TRBV6-3, so those segments were excluded. Several of the top co-occurrence clusters appeared to be linked to parvovirus B19, influenza, CMV and Epstein-Barr virus, according to a later analysis. Because HLA typing was missing for some donors at each locus, association tests included only the typed subset. A later genetic analysis reported fewer N-insertions in productive TCRs among donors in an Asian-associated ancestry cluster than the 666-donor mean. For the cohort, immune exposure information was limited to CMV serostatus. This cohort had only TCR beta chains sequenced, and the lack of alpha or paired-chain data limited which features could be detected. Most TCR sequences were observed very rarely across donors, whereas some public TCRs were present in many individuals. A later analysis found that HLA-associated TCR beta chains were more clonally expanded and had lower generation probabilities than equally common non-associated chains. Linkage disequilibrium might explain the correlated functional status among segregating V segments, but an unknown experimental factor could not be ruled out. The sequencing pipeline was judged likely to have produced a cluster of highly shared sequence variants as a technical artifact. A further reported finding was that TCR beta sequences accurately predicted the HLA-A and HLA-B alleles for most subjects in the first cohort. An association between a missense DCLRE1C variant and V-gene and J-gene trimming of TCR beta chains was found in a later genetic analysis and replicated in an independent cohort. When HLA alleles, especially DR and DQ, strongly co-occurred, TCR associations were difficult to assign to individual alleles. In the study, around 150 TCR beta chains were listed as associated with cytomegalovirus. According to the authors, the approach could potentially be generalized to other disease states and immunological phenotypes.

The cohort consisted of 600 or so healthy bone marrow donors. At the time of sampling, every cohort member was nominally healthy, though immune exposures that went unrecorded were likely present. The donor was CMV seropositive and belonged to the group of about 290 seropositive cohort members. Each donor provided a peripheral blood sample, and peripheral blood mononuclear cells were used for TCR beta sequencing. The Qiagen DNeasy Blood Extraction Kit was used to extract genomic DNA from the blood cell samples. On this clone itself: No cognate antigen has been identified for it. No base-level quality is on record; no much larger clone is a single base apart.

Including cysteine and phenylalanine, the CDR3 has 15 amino acids. Only the CDR3 DNA stays, 45 bases, in frame from base 1. Reading the germline V gene (reference sequence) gives CDR1 SGHNT and CDR2 YYREEE. At the junction V is shortened by 3 bases and J by 2 bases; bases outside the gene matches: 5. The library was prepared using the immunoSEQ multiplex PCR assay. For the multiplex PCR, a mixture combining 60 forward primers for TCR Vbeta segments and 13 reverse primers for TCR Jbeta segments was used. A multiplex PCR assay on genomic DNA amplified the CDR3 region of rearranged TCR beta genes. The Illumina HiSeq System was used to sequence the amplified TCR beta libraries as 87-base-pair reads. The study's own analysis went as follows. A later analysis counted about 80 million unique TCR beta chains across the 666 repertoires, and roughly 10 million of these chains were shared by at least two donors. Raw reads were error-corrected and collapsed into unique sequences by a nearest-neighbor algorithm in which closely related sequences were merged to remove PCR and sequencing errors. CDR3 sequences were aligned to IMGT reference sequences to assign V, D and J gene segments. For a sequence to be retained, at least a six-nucleotide match to both a V gene segment and a J gene segment was required. Rearrangements were classified as productive when the CDR3 lacked stop codons and remained in frame with V and J, and all other rearrangements were classified as non-productive. Following IMGT convention, CDR3 was defined as the stretch from the second conserved V-encoded cysteine to the conserved J-encoded phenylalanine. The earlier analysis of about 560 of the donors excluded any sequence lacking an unambiguous match to a single V gene segment. In an earlier analysis of 500 to 750 of the donors, V segments were called functional above 56.7% productive rearrangements and were called segregating when the between-donor standard deviation exceeded 5%. To diagnose cytomegalovirus status from the catalog of TCR beta chain sequences, a statistical classification framework was built. A later analysis assigned V and J genes by comparing TCR nucleotide sequences with IMGT/GENE-DB human TR gene sequences. The TCRdist pipeline was used in a later analysis to assign CDR3 sequences and most-parsimonious VDJ recombination scenarios. In a later analysis, every TCR beta chain was defined by the combination of its CDR3 amino acid sequence and its V-gene family, and reads without a unique V-gene family were dropped. As a way to deal with suspected cross-contamination and a sequencing artifact, a later analysis dropped 450 to 700 nucleotide sequences that were highly shared and had low generation probability. In a later analysis, a clonal expansion index for each public chain was calculated from normalized within-repertoire ranks of inferred template counts. In a later analysis, generation probabilities were computed using a VDJ recombination model fitted to out-of-frame rearrangements, and the results were checked against IGoR. In a later analysis, hypergeometric tests were used to score TCR-TCR, TCR-HLA and TCR-CMV co-occurrence, with a repertoire-size bias correction applied to TCR pairs. In a later analysis, false discovery rates were estimated by permuting HLA or CMV assignments 20 times. In a later analysis, co-occurring TCRs were grouped with DBSCAN, and TCRdist sequence similarity was added when clustering was performed within HLA-allele-positive subsets. For co-occurrence clustering, repertoires with fewer than 30,000 or more than 120,000 public chains were excluded, along with five repertoires with anomalous nucleotide sharing. The table was pulled from immuneACCESS by TCRdb, which kept in-frame rearrangements only. Such tables lose some clones; where checked, under half of the loss comes from unresolved V genes, and the rest has no known cause. D and trimming were read from the DNA, whereas the V and J calls and clone size are those reported in that table. Here the sample has some 120,000 clones; 79% occur a single time. The ten most abundant clones make up 2.5% to 3% of the sample.

The chain uses TRBV5-4 and TRBJ2-1; TRBD1 aligns with 7 central bases. Material: PBMCs. The TCR comes from a young woman in good health and CMV-seropositive. The bases are TGTGCCAGCAGCTATGGGACAGCCCCCTACAATGAGCAGTTCTTC. Its protein is CASSYGTAPYNEQFF.